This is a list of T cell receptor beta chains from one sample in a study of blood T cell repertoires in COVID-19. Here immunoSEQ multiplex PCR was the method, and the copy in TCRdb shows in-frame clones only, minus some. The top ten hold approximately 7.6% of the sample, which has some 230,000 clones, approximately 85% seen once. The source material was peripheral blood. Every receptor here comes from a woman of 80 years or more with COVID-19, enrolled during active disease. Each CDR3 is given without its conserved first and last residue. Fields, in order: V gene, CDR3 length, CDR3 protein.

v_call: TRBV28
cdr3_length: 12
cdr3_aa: ASSPPSGTYEQY

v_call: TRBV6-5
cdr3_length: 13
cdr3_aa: ASSLGGGKGETQY

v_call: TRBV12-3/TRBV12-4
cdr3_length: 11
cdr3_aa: ASSRTSGYEQY

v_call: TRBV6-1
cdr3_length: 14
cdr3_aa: ASSGKGQLRDNEQF

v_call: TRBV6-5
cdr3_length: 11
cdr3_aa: ATTGTSGYEQY

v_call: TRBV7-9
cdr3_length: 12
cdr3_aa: ASSLGVAGNEQF

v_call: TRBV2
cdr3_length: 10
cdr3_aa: ASRVFGGEQY

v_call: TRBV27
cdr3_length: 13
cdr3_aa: ASSFRGSSGEKLF

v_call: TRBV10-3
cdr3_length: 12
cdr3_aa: AISGRQGGEKLF

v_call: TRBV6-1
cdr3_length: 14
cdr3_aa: ASSDTGTGALYGYT

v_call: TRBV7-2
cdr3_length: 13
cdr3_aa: ASSLVGTGGAEQY

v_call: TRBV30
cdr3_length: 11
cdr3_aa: AWSVRRGEKLF